These T cell receptor beta chains were read from a single sample in a study of T cell repertoires in cytomegalovirus infection. TCRdb redid the calling of the reads with MiXCR, one entry per CDR3 protein. The sample shows 650,000 to 900,000 distinct CDR3 sequences, about 28% of them seen only once. Their antigen targets remain unknown. Sequences were derived from cultured CD8+ T cells from PBMCs, sampled from culture after CMV antigen stimulation. Every receptor here comes from a human donor in good health (CMV status not recorded). Some clones in this sample may be carry-over from other donors' samples. Each CDR3 is given with its conserved first and last residue. A D gene is named only where the DNA matches it firmly. Size is omitted from some rows. Given values are once, few, many or a class for expanded clones.

clone size	V gene	D gene	J gene	CDR3 protein	CDR3 DNA
NA	TRBV6-1	NA	TRBJ1-1	CVVRFYNTEAFF	TGTGTAGTAAGGTTCTACAACACTGAAGCTTTCTTT
many	TRBV12-5	NA	TRBJ1-1	CASGFSSDWGGYQENTEAFF	TGTGCTAGTGGTTTTAGTAGTGACTGGGGGGGGTATCAGGAGAACACTGAAGCTTTCTTT
few	TRBV12-3/TRBV12-4	NA	TRBJ2-5	CASSLWGSEETQYF	TGTGCCAGCAGTTTATGGGGTTCCGAAGAGACCCAGTACTTC
few	TRBV10-2	TRBD1	TRBJ1-5	CASSGTERRNQPQHF	TGCGCCAGCAGCGGGACAGAGAGACGCAATCAGCCCCAGCATTTT
NA	TRBV5-6	NA	TRBJ2-1	CASSFYLNEQFF	TGTGCCAGCAGCTTTTATCTCAATGAGCAGTTCTTC
few	TRBV6-8	TRBD2	TRBJ2-2	CASSYSVGGLDTGELFF	TGTGCCAGCAGTTACTCGGTCGGGGGGTTGGACACCGGGGAGCTGTTTTTT
NA	TRBV7-8	NA	TRBJ2-3	CASSLRLNTDTQYF	TGTGCCAGCAGCTTACGGCTAAACACAGATACGCAGTATTTT
NA	TRBV27	TRBD1	TRBJ1-1	CASIRYWDRTNTEAFF	TGTGCCAGCATAAGGTACTGGGACAGGACCAACACTGAAGCTTTCTTT
few	TRBV7-9	NA	TRBJ2-5	CASSPWVGGPPETQYF	TGTGCCAGCAGCCCCTGGGTTGGGGGGCCTCCGGAGACCCAGTACTTC
few	TRBV7-9	TRBD1	TRBJ2-1	CASSSGTGETNEQFF	TGTGCCAGCAGCTCCGGGACAGGGGAGACAAATGAGCAGTTCTTC
few	TRBV4-3	TRBD1	TRBJ1-1	CASSQGRQGRWTEAFF	TGCGCCAGCAGCCAAGGCCGACAGGGCCGGTGGACTGAAGCTTTCTTT
NA	TRBV19	NA	TRBJ2-5	CASRPPYQETQYF	TGTGCCAGTAGGCCCCCCTACCAAGAGACCCAGTACTTC
NA	TRBV5-6	NA	TRBJ1-2	CASSVGGSNGYTF	TGTGCCAGCAGCGTGGGGGGAAGCAATGGCTACACCTTC
NA	TRBV18	NA	TRBJ1-1	CASSPEEGNTEAFF	TGTGCCAGCTCACCTGAAGAGGGGAACACTGAAGCTTTCTTT
few	TRBV7-8	TRBD1	TRBJ2-5	CASSFYRGLETQYF	TGTGCCAGCAGCTTTTACAGGGGTTTGGAGACCCAGTACTTC
few	TRBV27	NA	TRBJ1-2	CASSLAGGRLYGYTF	TGTGCCAGCAGTTTGGCGGGTGGACGATTATATGGCTACACCTTC
NA	TRBV12-3/TRBV12-4	NA	TRBJ1-4	CASSSLSGGATNEKLFF	TGTGCCAGCAGTTCCCTATCAGGCGGGGCAACTAATGAAAAACTGTTTTTT
few	TRBV19	TRBD1	TRBJ1-5	CASRTGGRGDSNQPQHF	TGTGCCAGTAGGACAGGGGGCCGCGGCGATAGCAATCAGCCCCAGCATTTT
NA	TRBV12-3/TRBV12-4	NA	TRBJ2-2	CASRGRTGELFF	TGTGCCAGCAGAGGGAGGACCGGGGAGCTGTTTTTT
once	TRBV5-4	TRBD2	TRBJ2-3	CASSLKLAETDTQYF	TGTGCCAGCAGCTTGAAGCTAGCGGAGACAGATACGCAGTATTTT
NA	TRBV12-3/TRBV12-4	NA	TRBJ1-2	CASSSGPSYTF	TGTGCCAGCAGTAGTGGACCAAGCTACACCTTC
many	TRBV7-2	TRBD1	TRBJ2-5	CASSLTQGQLGETQYF	TGTGCCAGCAGCTTGACTCAGGGACAGCTAGGAGAGACCCAGTACTTC
NA	TRBV7-9	TRBD1	TRBJ1-1	CASSLGQVNEAFF	TGTGCCAGCAGCTTGGGACAGGTAAATGAAGCTTTCTTT
few	TRBV19	TRBD1	TRBJ2-6	CASTQTGFGANVLTF	TGTGCCAGTACCCAGACAGGGTTCGGGGCCAACGTCCTGACTTTC
NA	TRBV5-4	NA	TRBJ1-2	CASSLYSGYTF	TGTGCCAGCAGCTTGTATAGCGGCTACACCTTC
few	TRBV7-6	NA	TRBJ2-5	CASSLITPHRTQYF	TGTGCCAGCAGCTTGATCACCCCACACAGGACCCAGTACTTC
many	TRBV7-6	NA	TRBJ2-2	CASSPSGAGELFF	TGTGCCAGCAGCCCTTCGGGCGCCGGGGAGCTGTTTTTT
many	TRBV7-2	TRBD2	TRBJ2-7	CASSSGLAGGEQYF	TGTGCCAGCAGCTCGGGACTAGCGGGGGGCGAGCAGTACTTC
NA	TRBV20-1	TRBD2	TRBJ2-2	CSASRPGGDGVLFF	TGCAGTGCTAGCCGACCCGGGGGGGACGGGGTGCTGTTTTTT
NA	TRBV6-1	NA	TRBJ1-2	CASNNGGFLGYGYTF	TGTGCCAGCAATAATGGGGGGTTCCTAGGCTATGGCTACACCTTC
many	TRBV27	NA	TRBJ1-1	CASSFGHLNTEAFF	TGTGCCAGCAGTTTCGGCCACCTGAACACTGAAGCTTTCTTT
NA	TRBV5-1	NA	TRBJ1-1	CASSLEGGGVTEAFF	TGCGCCAGCAGCTTGGAAGGGGGGGGCGTCACTGAAGCTTTCTTT
NA	TRBV20-1	TRBD1	TRBJ2-7	CSAREGTGALDEQYF	TGCAGTGCTAGAGAGGGAACAGGGGCGCTGGACGAGCAGTACTTC
NA	TRBV29-1	NA	TRBJ1-2	CSVEDRQRDYGYTF	TGCAGCGTTGAAGATCGCCAGCGAGACTATGGCTACACCTTC
few	TRBV7-9	TRBD2	TRBJ2-4	CASSSSAGGPENIQYF	TGTGCCAGCAGCTCCTCGGCGGGGGGGCCCGAAAACATTCAGTACTTC
many	TRBV7-2	TRBD1	TRBJ2-2	CASSLPSRGRVTGELFF	TGTGCCAGCAGCTTACCTAGCAGGGGGCGGGTCACCGGGGAGCTGTTTTTT
few	TRBV25-1	TRBD1	TRBJ2-5	CASSDTTVQGQGPGAQYF	TGTGCCAGCAGTGATACGACTGTACAAGGACAGGGCCCGGGGGCCCAGTACTTC